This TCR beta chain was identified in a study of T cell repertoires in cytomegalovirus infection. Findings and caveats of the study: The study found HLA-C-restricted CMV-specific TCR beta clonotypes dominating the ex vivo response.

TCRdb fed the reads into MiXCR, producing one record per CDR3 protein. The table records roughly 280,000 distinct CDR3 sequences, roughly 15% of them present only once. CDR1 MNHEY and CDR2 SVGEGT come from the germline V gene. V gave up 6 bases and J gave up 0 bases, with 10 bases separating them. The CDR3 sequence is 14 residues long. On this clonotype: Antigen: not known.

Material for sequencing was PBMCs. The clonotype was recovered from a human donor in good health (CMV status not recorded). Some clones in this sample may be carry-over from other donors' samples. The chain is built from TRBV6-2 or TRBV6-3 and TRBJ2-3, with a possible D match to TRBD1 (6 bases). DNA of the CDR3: TGTGCCAGCAGGACCGGACAGAGCACAGATACGCAGTATTTT. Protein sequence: CASRTGQSTDTQYF.